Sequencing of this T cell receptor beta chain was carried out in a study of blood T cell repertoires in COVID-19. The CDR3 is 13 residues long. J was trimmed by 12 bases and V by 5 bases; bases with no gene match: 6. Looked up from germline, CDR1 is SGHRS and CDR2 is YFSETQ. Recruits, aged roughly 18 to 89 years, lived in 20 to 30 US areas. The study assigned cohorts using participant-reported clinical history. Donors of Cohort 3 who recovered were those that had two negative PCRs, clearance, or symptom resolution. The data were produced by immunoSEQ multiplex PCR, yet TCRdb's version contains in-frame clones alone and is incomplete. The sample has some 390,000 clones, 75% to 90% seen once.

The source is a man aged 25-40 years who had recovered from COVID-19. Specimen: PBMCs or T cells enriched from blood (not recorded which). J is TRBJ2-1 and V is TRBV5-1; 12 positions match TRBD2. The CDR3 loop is CASRALAGGWQFF. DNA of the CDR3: TGCGCCAGCAGGGCACTAGCGGGAGGCTGGCAGTTCTTC.